The rows below give T cell receptor delta chains drawn from one sample of a study of Vδ1+ human thymocytes. TCRdb used CATT to re-call clones from the multiplex PCR reads. The table has 20,000 to 25,000 delta-chain clones, roughly 7.3% seen once. The sequencing sample was made of Vdelta1+ gamma-delta thymocytes from the thymus. These receptors all come from a child under two years old who had congenital heart surgery. Each CDR3 is given with its conserved first and last residue. The order of the fields is J gene, V gene, CDR3 protein.

j_gene: TRDJ1
v_gene: TRDV1
CDR3aa: CALGELALPLGDTFWRDTDKLIF

j_gene: TRDJ1
v_gene: TRDV1
CDR3aa: CALGERGTSLYWGILTHTDKLIF

j_gene: TRDJ1
v_gene: TRDV1
CDR3aa: CALGELRSWGIRGADKLIF

j_gene: TRDJ1
v_gene: TRDV1
CDR3aa: CALGETYKFLGDTTDKLIF

j_gene: TRDJ1
v_gene: TRDV1
CDR3aa: CALGGQGGSYTDKLIF

j_gene: TRDJ1
v_gene: TRDV1
CDR3aa: CALGKLIYWGGVYTDKLIF

j_gene: TRDJ1
v_gene: TRDV1
CDR3aa: CALGELPVLLGDSADKLIF

j_gene: TRDJ1
v_gene: TRDV1
CDR3aa: CALRRAYWGISGGTDKLIF

j_gene: TRDJ1
v_gene: TRDV1
CDR3aa: CALGELRGWGIPSDKLIF

j_gene: TRDJ1
v_gene: TRDV1
CDR3aa: CALGELTHTGVTTGDKLIF

j_gene: TRDJ1
v_gene: TRDV1
CDR3aa: CALGEVVGPNMGVYTDKLIF

j_gene: TRDJ1
v_gene: TRDV1
CDR3aa: CALGPGGPADTDKLIF

j_gene: TRDJ1
v_gene: TRDV1
CDR3aa: CALGEGGGYTDKLIF

j_gene: TRDJ1
v_gene: TRDV1
CDR3aa: CALGELFAPPHLLHWGTFDKLIF

j_gene: TRDJ1
v_gene: TRDV1
CDR3aa: CALGEPLPTARRGTKYTDKLIF

j_gene: TRDJ3
v_gene: TRDV2
CDR3aa: CACDTQYWGIQGSWNTRQMFF

j_gene: TRDJ1
v_gene: TRDV1
CDR3aa: CALGEPYLQWGIRPSDKLIF

j_gene: TRDJ1
v_gene: TRDV1
CDR3aa: CALGALMGDTSYTDKLIF

j_gene: TRDJ1
v_gene: TRDV1
CDR3aa: CALGDAGFLYSGDKLIF

j_gene: TRDJ1
v_gene: TRDV1
CDR3aa: CALGAPLSEGTDKLIF

j_gene: TRDJ1
v_gene: TRDV1
CDR3aa: CALGEWVPSSTGGYPLDKLIF

j_gene: TRDJ3
v_gene: TRDV2
CDR3aa: CACVLLGGTRQMFF

j_gene: TRDJ1
v_gene: TRDV1
CDR3aa: CALGDLNPTRGTNTDKLIF

j_gene: TRDJ1
v_gene: TRDV1
CDR3aa: CALGELRILGDMGTDKLIF

j_gene: TRDJ1
v_gene: TRDV1
CDR3aa: CALGVGKNKLIF

j_gene: TRDJ1
v_gene: TRDV1
CDR3aa: CALGGPPSLEDTVGNKLIF

j_gene: TRDJ2
v_gene: TRDV2
CDR3aa: CACDTGGNPVLTAQLFF

j_gene: TRDJ1
v_gene: TRDV1
CDR3aa: CALGGLFLSGAPRGLIF

j_gene: TRDJ1
v_gene: TRDV1
CDR3aa: CALGERRGGGTGTDKLIF

j_gene: TRDJ1
v_gene: TRDV1
CDR3aa: CALGERPGGPGTDKLIF

j_gene: TRDJ1
v_gene: TRDV1
CDR3aa: CALGERGYLWGLYTDKLIF

j_gene: TRDJ1
v_gene: TRDV1
CDR3aa: CALGESRWGIPYTDKLIF

j_gene: TRDJ1
v_gene: TRDV1
CDR3aa: CALGERAPTTGGYENDKLIF

j_gene: TRDJ1
v_gene: TRDV1
CDR3aa: CALGERGLYWGISGTVADKLIF

j_gene: TRDJ1
v_gene: TRDV1
CDR3aa: CALGELTGDHTDKLIF

j_gene: TRDJ1
v_gene: TRDV1
CDR3aa: CALGELGAYTDKLIF